This TCR beta chain was documented in a study of blood T cells in healthy people across ages. Findings of the study overall: Researchers deemed the diversity estimates from one million T cells underestimates. Per million T cells, TCR beta diversity dropped about linearly as age rose.

A second PCR, run for about 7 to 11 cycles, used a sample-barcoded 5' primer plus a J-beta primer mix. Per sample, CDR3-containing paired-end reads numbered at least 3 million. TCRdb re-called the 5' RACE reads with MiXCR, one entry per CDR3 protein. This table has about 700,000 distinct CDR3 sequences, approximately 29% appearing once. Germline V gene data show CDR1 as GTSNPN and CDR2 as SVGIG (reference sequence). The CDR3 spans 14 residues. V lost 4 bases to trimming and J lost 7 bases; unmatched junction nucleotides: 10. The sample holds a few counts of this clonotype. The target antigen is unknown. Those donating, healthy Caucasian individuals from Russia, were aged about 6 to 100.

This chain uses TRBV30 with TRBJ1-1; TRBD1 matches at 9 bases. The sequence was obtained from a woman aged 80 or over in good health. The sample comprised blood. As DNA, the CDR3 is TGTGCCTGGACCAACGGGACAGGGAGCCTTGAAGCTTTCTTT. Translating it yields CAWTNGTGSLEAFF.